This TCR beta chain comes out of a study of cytomegalovirus exposure and HLA in healthy donors. Study-wide results and caveats: Later, TCR association rates were found to vary by HLA locus, highest for DRB1 and lowest for HLA-C. Productive rates of about 87% or about 30% were seen for most TCR beta V segments in an earlier analysis. Sequencing probably produced one cluster of sequence variants that were highly shared. What TCR beta sequences reportedly achieved was accurate prediction of HLA-A and HLA-B alleles in most subjects.

The PCR contained 60 Vbeta and 13 Jbeta primers. Clones were sequenced by immunoSEQ multiplex PCR, and TCRdb holds only the in-frame ones, with some missing. The sample has tens of thousands of clones, roughly 77% seen once. Per the germline V gene, CDR1 is PRHDT and CDR2 is FYEKMQ (reference sequence). The CDR3 contains 11 residues. As regards this clone: The antigen remains undetermined. At one end the junction does not follow the germline gene, possibly because of a read error.

J is TRBJ2-1 and V is TRBV13; D not certain. The origin of this receptor is a woman aged 40 to 49 in good health and CMV-seropositive. The source material was PBMCs. The CDR3: CASSYYNGQFF. CDR3 nucleotide sequence: TGTGCCAGCAGCTACTACAATGGGCAGTTCTTC.